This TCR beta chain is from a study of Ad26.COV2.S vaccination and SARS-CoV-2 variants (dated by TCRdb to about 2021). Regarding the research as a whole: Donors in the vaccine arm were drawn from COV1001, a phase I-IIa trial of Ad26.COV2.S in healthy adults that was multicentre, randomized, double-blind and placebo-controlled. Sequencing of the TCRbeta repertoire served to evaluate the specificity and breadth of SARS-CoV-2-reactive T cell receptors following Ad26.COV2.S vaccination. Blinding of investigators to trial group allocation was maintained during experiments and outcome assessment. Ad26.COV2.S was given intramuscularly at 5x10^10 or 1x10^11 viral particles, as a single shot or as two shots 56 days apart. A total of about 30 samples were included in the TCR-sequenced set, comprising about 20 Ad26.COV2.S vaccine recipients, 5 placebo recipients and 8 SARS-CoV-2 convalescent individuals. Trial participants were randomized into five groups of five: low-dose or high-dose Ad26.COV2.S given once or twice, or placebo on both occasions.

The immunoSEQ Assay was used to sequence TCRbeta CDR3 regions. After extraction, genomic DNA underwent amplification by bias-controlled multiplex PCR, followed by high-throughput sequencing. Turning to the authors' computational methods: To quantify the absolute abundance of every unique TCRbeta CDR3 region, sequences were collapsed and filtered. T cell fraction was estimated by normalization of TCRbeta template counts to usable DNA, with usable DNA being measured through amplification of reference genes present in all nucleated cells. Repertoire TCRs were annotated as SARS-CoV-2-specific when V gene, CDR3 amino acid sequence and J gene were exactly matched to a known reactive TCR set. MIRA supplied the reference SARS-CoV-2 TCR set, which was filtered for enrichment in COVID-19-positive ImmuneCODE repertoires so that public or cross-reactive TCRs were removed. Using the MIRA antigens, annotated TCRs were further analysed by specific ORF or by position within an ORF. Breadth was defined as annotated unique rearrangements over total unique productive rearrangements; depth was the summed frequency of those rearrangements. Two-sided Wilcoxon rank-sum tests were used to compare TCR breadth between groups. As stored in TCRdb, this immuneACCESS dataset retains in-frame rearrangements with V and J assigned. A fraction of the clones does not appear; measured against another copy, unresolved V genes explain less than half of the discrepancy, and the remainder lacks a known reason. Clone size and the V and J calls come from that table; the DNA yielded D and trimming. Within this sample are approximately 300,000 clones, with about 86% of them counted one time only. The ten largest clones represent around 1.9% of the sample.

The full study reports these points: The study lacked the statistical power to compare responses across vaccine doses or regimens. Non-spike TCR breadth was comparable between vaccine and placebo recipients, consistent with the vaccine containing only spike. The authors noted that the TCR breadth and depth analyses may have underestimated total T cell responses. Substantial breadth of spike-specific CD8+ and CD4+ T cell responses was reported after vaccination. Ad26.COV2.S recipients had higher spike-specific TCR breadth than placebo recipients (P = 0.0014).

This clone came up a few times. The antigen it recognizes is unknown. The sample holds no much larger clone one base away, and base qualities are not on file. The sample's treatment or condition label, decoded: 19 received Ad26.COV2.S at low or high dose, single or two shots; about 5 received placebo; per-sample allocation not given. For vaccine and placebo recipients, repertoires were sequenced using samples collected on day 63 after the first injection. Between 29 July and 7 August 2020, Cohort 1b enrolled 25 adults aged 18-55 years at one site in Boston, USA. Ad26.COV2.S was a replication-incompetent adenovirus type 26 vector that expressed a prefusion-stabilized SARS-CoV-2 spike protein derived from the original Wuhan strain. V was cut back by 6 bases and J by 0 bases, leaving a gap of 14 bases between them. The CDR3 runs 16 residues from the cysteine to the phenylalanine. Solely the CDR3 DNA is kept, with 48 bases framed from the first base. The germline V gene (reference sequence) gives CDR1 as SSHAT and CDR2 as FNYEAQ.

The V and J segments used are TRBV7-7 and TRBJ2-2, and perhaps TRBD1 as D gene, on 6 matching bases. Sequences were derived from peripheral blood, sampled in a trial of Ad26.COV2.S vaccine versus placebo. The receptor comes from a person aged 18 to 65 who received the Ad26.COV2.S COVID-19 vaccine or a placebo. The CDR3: CASRQLTGSNTGELFF. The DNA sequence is TGTGCCAGCAGACAACTCACAGGGTCGAACACCGGGGAGCTGTTTTTT.